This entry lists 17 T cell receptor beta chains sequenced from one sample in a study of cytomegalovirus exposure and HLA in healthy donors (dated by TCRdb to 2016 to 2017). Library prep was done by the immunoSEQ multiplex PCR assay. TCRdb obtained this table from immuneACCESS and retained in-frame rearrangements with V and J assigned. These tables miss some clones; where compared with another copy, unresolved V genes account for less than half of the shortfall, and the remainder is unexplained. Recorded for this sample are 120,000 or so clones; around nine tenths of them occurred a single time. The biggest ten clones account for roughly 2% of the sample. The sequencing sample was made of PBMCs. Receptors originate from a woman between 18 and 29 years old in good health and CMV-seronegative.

The CDR3 nucleotides read TGTGCCAGCAGCTTAGAAACAGCGGGAGGTGACAATGAGCAGTTCTTC. Residues: CASSLETAGGDNEQFF. The rearrangement uses TRBV11-3 and TRBJ2-1; 9 nucleotides align to TRBD2. The junction had 5 bases not matched to a gene; V was cut back by 0 bases and J by 5 bases. This CDR3 region has 16 residues. Germline V lookup: CDR1 SGHNT, CDR2 YENEEA.

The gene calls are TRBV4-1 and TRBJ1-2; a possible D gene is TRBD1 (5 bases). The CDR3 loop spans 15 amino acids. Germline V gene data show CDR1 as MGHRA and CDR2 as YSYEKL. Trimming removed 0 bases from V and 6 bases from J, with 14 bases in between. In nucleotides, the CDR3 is TGCGCCAGCAGCCAAGATCTTAGGGGCGCAAATGGCTACACCTTC. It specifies CASSQDLRGANGYTF.

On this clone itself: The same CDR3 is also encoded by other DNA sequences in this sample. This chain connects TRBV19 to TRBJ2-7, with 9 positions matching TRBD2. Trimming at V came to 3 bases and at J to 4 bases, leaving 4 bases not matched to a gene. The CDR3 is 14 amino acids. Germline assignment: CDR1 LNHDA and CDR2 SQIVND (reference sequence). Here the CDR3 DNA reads TGTGCCAGTAGTATCGGCACTAGCGGGTACGAGCAGTACTTC. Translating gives CASSIGTSGYEQYF.

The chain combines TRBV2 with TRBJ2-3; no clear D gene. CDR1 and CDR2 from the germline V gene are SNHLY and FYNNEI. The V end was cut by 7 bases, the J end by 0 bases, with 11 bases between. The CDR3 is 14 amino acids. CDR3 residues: CASKSAASTDTQYF. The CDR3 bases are TGTGCCAGCAAGTCGGCGGCAAGCACAGATACGCAGTATTTT.

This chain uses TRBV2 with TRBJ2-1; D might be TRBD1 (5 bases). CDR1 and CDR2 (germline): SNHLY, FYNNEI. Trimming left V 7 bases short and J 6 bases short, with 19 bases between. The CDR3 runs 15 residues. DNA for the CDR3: TGTGCCAGCATGACCCTCAGGGCATTAGGCAATGAGCAGTTCTTC. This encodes CASMTLRALGNEQFF.

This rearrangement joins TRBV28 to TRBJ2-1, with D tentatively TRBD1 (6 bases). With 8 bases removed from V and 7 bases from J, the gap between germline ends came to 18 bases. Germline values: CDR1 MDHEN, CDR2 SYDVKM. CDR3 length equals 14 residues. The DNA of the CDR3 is TGTGCCAGCTCGGAGTTGACAGGATCGAATGAGCAGTTCTTC. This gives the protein CASSELTGSNEQFF.

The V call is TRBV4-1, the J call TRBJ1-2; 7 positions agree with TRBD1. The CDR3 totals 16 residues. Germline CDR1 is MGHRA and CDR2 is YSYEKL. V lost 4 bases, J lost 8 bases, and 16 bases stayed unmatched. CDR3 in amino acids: CASSPALDRVTGGYTF. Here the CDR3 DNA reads TGCGCCAGCAGCCCCGCACTCGACAGGGTCACCGGGGGCTACACCTTC.

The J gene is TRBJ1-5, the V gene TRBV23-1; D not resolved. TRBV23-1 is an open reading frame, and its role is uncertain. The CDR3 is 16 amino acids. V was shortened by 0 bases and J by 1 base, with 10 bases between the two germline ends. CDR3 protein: CASSQSSGKSNQPQHF. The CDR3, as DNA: TGCGCCAGCAGTCAATCGTCAGGAAAAAGCAATCAGCCCCAGCATTTT.

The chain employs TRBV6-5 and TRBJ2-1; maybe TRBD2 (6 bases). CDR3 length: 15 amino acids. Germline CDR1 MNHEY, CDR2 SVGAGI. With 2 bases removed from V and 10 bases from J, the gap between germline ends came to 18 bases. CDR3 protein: CASSYRPGVRPEQFF. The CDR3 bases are TGTGCCAGCAGTTACAGGCCGGGAGTTCGTCCGGAGCAGTTCTTC.

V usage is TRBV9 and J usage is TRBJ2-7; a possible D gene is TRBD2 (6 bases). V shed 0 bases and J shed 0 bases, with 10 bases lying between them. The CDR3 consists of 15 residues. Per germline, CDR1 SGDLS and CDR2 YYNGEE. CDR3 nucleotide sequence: TGTGCCAGCAGCGTAGAGGCGGGACTCTCCTACGAGCAGTACTTC. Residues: CASSVEAGLSYEQYF.

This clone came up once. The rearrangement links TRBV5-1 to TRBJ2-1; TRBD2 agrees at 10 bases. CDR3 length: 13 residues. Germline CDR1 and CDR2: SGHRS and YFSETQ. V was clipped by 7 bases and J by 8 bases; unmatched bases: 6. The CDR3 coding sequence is TGCGCCAGCCGCGGGACTAGCGAGTATGAGCAGTTCTTC. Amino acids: CASRGTSEYEQFF.

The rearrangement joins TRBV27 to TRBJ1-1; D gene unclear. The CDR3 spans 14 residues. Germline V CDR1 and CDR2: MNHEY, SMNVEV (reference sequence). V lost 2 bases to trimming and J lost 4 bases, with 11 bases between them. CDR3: CASSLGPGFTEAFF. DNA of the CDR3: TGTGCCAGCAGTTTAGGTCCAGGTTTCACTGAAGCTTTCTTT.

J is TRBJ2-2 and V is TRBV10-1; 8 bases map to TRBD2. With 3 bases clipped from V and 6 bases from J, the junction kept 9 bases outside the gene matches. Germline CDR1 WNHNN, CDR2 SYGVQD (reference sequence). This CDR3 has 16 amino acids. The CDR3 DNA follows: TGCGCCAGCAGTGATCCAGCGGGAGAAGTCTCCGGGGAGCTGTTTTTT. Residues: CASSDPAGEVSGELFF.

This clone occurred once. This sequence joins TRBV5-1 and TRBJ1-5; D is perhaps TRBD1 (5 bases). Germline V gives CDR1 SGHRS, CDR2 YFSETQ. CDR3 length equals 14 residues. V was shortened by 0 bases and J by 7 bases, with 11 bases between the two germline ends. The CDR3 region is CASSLEQGGQPQHF. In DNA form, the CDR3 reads TGCGCCAGCAGCTTGGAGCAGGGTGGCCAGCCCCAGCATTTT.

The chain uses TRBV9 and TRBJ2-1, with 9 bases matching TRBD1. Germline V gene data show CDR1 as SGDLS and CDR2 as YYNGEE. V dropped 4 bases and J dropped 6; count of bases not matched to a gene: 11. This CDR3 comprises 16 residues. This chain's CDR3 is CASSSPRDRVSNEQFF. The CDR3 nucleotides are TGTGCCAGCAGCTCCCCTAGGGACAGGGTAAGCAATGAGCAGTTCTTC.

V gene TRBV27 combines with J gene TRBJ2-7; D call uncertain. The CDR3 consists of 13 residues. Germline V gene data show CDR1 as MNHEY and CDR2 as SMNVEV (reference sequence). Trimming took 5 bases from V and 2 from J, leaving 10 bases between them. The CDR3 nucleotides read TGTGCCAGCAGTATGGCAGGCACCTACGAGCAGTACTTC. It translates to CASSMAGTYEQYF.

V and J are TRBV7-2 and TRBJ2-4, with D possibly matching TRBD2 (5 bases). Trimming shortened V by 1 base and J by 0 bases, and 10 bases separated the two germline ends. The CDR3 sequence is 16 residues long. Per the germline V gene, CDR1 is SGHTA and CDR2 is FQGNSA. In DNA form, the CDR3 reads TGTGCCAGCAGCTTAGGAGCGGCACTAGCCAAAAACATTCAGTACTTC. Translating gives CASSLGAALAKNIQYF.